This T cell receptor (beta chain) was sequenced during a study of blood T cells in healthy people across ages. Findings and caveats of the study: TCR beta diversity correlated strongly with naive T cell percentage. Donor CMV status was unknown, possibly confounding expanded clonotype changes. Among T cells, TCR beta diversity per million cells dropped roughly linearly as age rose.

Regarding this clonotype: The antigen is unknown.

A J-beta primer mix and a sample-barcoded 5' primer were used in a second PCR of about 6 to 12 cycles. The authors tagged each cDNA molecule using a template-switch adaptor with 12 random nucleotides. MiXCR, run by TCRdb on the 5' RACE reads, gives a single entry per CDR3 protein. Of around 1,700,000 distinct CDR3 sequences in the sample, under 30% were seen once. Sequenced material: blood. The clonotype originates from a woman aged 25 to 39 in good health.

The CDR3 nucleotides read TGCAGTGCCCCCGCCCGAGGCGGGACAGGGGGCAATCAGCCCCAGCATTTT. It codes for CSAPARGGTGGNQPQHF. The chain uses TRBV20-1 and TRBJ1-5, with TRBD1 identical over 10 bases. This CDR3 has 17 residues. Germline values: CDR1 DFQATT, CDR2 SNEGSKA (reference sequence). The V and J ends lost 6 bases and 2 bases, in that order; junction bases with no gene match: 13.